The rows below give T cell receptor beta chains drawn from one sample of a study of cytomegalovirus exposure and HLA in healthy donors. This table comes from immunoSEQ multiplex PCR, and its TCRdb copy is limited to in-frame clones, with some not included. The data hold 95,000 to 150,000 clones, with over 65% observed a single time. Sequenced material: PBMCs. All receptors come from a woman aged 40 to 50 in good health and CMV-seronegative. CDR3s include the opening cysteine and the closing phenylalanine or tryptophan. D genes are given only for firm matches. Clone size appears in some rows only: once, few, many, or a class for an expanded clone.

d_call cdr3_length j_call v_call clone_size cdr3_aa cdr3_nt
TRBD1 12 TRBJ2-7 TRBV7-9 once CSSSLVDREVRF TGTTCCAGCAGCTTAGTGGACAGGGAGGTTAGATTC
NA 13 TRBJ2-3 TRBV9 NA CASSVTRTDTQYF TGTGCCAGCAGCGTAACTCGCACAGATACGCAGTATTTT
TRBD2 15 TRBJ2-7 TRBV11-2 few CASSQPGTSSHEQYF TGTGCCAGCAGCCAACCCGGGACTAGTTCCCACGAGCAGTACTTC
NA 13 TRBJ2-4 TRBV7-9 NA CASSLQGKNIQYF TGTGCCAGCAGCTTACAGGGAAAAAACATTCAGTACTTC
TRBD1 16 TRBJ1-4 TRBV7-9 once CASSLGTGAPNEKLFF TGTGCCAGCAGCTTAGGGACAGGGGCCCCTAATGAAAAACTGTTTTTT
NA 15 TRBJ2-7 TRBV6-6 NA CASREQGLRSYEQYF TGTGCCAGCAGAGAACAGGGTCTACGCTCCTACGAGCAGTACTTC
NA 14 TRBJ2-1 TRBV6-5 NA CASSYDRTYNEQFF TGTGCCAGCAGTTACGACAGGACCTACAATGAGCAGTTCTTC
TRBD2 18 TRBJ2-3 TRBV11-3 few CASSLDGGLAGRADTQYF TGTGCCAGCAGCTTAGATGGGGGACTAGCGGGGCGGGCAGATACGCAGTATTTT
TRBD2 15 TRBJ2-5 TRBV11-2 NA CASSRGLANQETQYF TGTGCCAGCAGCCGCGGACTAGCAAACCAAGAGACCCAGTACTTC
NA 14 TRBJ2-5 TRBV18 NA CASSPGGAEETQYF TGTGCCAGCTCACCAGGGGGCGCAGAGGAGACCCAGTACTTC
TRBD1 13 TRBJ1-2 TRBV7-2 NA CASSPRQGDGYTF TGTGCCAGCAGCCCTAGACAGGGGGATGGCTACACCTTC
TRBD1 14 TRBJ1-5 TRBV6-6 NA CASSPATGGQPQHF TGTGCCAGCAGCCCCGCGACAGGGGGACAGCCCCAGCATTTT
NA 14 TRBJ1-4 TRBV28 NA CASSFGQLNEKLFF TGTGCCAGCAGTTTTGGGCAGCTAAATGAAAAACTGTTTTTT
NA 11 TRBJ2-1 TRBV5-1 NA CASSLANEQFF TGCGCCAGCAGCTTGGCTAATGAGCAGTTCTTC
TRBD2 14 TRBJ2-7 TRBV27 NA CASRTSGGTYEQYF TGTGCCAGCAGGACTAGCGGAGGGACCTACGAGCAGTACTTC
NA 15 TRBJ1-5 TRBV19 NA CASSIRGGANQPQHF TGTGCCAGTAGTATACGCGGGGGTGCCAATCAGCCCCAGCATTTT
TRBD1 15 TRBJ2-7 TRBV28 NA CASSGGTGVFDEQYF TGTGCCAGCAGTGGCGGGACAGGGGTTTTCGACGAGCAGTACTTC
TRBD1 16 TRBJ1-5 TRBV7-2 NA CASSLTRAGGNQPQHF TGTGCCAGCAGCTTAACACGAGCAGGGGGAAATCAGCCCCAGCATTTT
TRBD2 16 TRBJ2-3 TRBV7-9 NA CASSPPGLSSTDTQYF TGTGCCAGCAGCCCGCCGGGACTATCTAGCACAGATACGCAGTATTTT